A selection of T cell receptor beta chains follows, all from one sample in a study of blood T cell repertoires in COVID-19. The method was immunoSEQ multiplex PCR; TCRdb's version includes in-frame clones alone and lacks a portion of them. This sample has almost 80,000 clones, with approximately 90% found just once. Material: peripheral blood. The receptors come from a woman over 75 with acute or convalescent COVID-19. Each CDR3 is given with its conserved first and last residue. A D gene is named only where the DNA matches it firmly. The size field is filled for only some rows; it gives once, few, many or a size class.

V gene,D gene,J gene,clone size,CDR3 protein,CDR3 DNA
TRBV5-1,NA,TRBJ2-2,once,CASSIARQVSTGELFF,TGCGCCAGCAGCATAGCCCGACAGGTCTCCACCGGGGAGCTGTTTTTT
TRBV4-2,NA,TRBJ2-3,NA,CASSQDITDTQYF,TGTGCCAGCAGCCAAGATATAACAGATACGCAGTATTTT
TRBV5-4,TRBD1,TRBJ1-2,NA,CASSPRQGAGGYTF,TGTGCCAGCAGCCCGAGACAGGGGGCAGGAGGCTACACCTTC
TRBV2,TRBD1,TRBJ1-2,NA,CASSASRGHGYTF,TGTGCCAGCAGTGCGTCCAGGGGGCATGGCTACACCTTC
TRBV5-1,TRBD1,TRBJ1-5,NA,CASSLGDRVGNQPQHF,TGCGCCAGCAGCTTGGGGGACAGGGTTGGCAATCAGCCCCAGCATTTT
TRBV4-3,TRBD1,TRBJ1-2,once,CASSLGQGATNGYTF,TGCGCCAGCAGCCTTGGACAGGGGGCGACTAATGGCTACACCTTC
TRBV12-3/TRBV12-4,NA,TRBJ2-7,NA,CASSSGYEQYF,TGTGCCAGCAGTTCAGGCTACGAGCAGTACTTC
TRBV28,NA,TRBJ1-5,NA,CASTLGQYSNQPQHF,TGTGCCAGCACCCTCGGACAGTATAGCAATCAGCCCCAGCATTTT
TRBV21-1,NA,TRBJ2-1,NA,CASSKAGGGPFYNEQFF,TGTGCCAGCAGCAAAGCAGGCGGAGGTCCCTTCTACAATGAGCAGTTCTTC
TRBV5-1,TRBD2,TRBJ2-1,NA,CASSLALAGPSSYNEQFF,TGCGCCAGCAGCTTGGCTCTAGCGGGGCCGAGCTCCTACAATGAGCAGTTCTTC
TRBV3-1/TRBV3-2,TRBD2,TRBJ2-3,NA,CASSPGLAVNTDTQYF,TGTGCCAGCAGCCCAGGACTAGCGGTAAACACAGATACGCAGTATTTT
TRBV12-5,TRBD2,TRBJ2-1,NA,CASGLNFIAGAGNEQFF,TGTGCTAGTGGTTTAAACTTCATAGCGGGAGCGGGCAATGAGCAGTTCTTC